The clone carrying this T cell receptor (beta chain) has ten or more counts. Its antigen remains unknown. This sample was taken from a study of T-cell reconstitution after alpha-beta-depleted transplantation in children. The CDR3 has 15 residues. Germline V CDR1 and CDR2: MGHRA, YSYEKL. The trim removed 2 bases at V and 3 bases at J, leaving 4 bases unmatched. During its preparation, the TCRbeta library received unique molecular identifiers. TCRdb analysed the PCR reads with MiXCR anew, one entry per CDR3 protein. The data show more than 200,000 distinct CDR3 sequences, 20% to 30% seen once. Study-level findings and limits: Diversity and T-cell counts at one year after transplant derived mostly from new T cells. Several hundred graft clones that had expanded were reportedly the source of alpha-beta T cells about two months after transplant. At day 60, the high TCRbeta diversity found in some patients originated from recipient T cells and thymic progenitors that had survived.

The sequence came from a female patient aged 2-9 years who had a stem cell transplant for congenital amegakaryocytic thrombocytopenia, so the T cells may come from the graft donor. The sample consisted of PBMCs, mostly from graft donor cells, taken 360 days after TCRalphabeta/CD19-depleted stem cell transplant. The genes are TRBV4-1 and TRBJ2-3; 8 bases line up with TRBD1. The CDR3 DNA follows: TGCGCCAGCAGCCAACAGGGGGCGAGGACAGATACGCAGTATTTT. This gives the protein CASSQQGARTDTQYF.